This T cell receptor (beta chain) was profiled in a study of Ad26.COV2.S vaccination and SARS-CoV-2 variants. Across the study: The study gave Ad26.COV2.S intramuscularly, once or twice 56 days apart.

Repertoires were generated with immunoSEQ multiplex PCR, while TCRdb's copy carries only in-frame clones and drops some. The sample carries hundreds of thousands of clones, more than 75% recorded once. The sample's treatment: about 20 received Ad26.COV2.S at low or high dose, single or two shots; roughly five received placebo; per-sample allocation not given. Specimen acquisition occurred on day 63 following the initial vaccine or placebo injection. An adult donor aged 18-55 years was enrolled in Boston. Germline V gene lookup returns CDR1 SNHLY and CDR2 FYNNEI. Trimming removed 7 bases from V and 6 bases from J, with 19 bases in between. This CDR3 is 15 amino acids long.

The receptor's source is a person aged 18-65 years who received the Ad26.COV2.S COVID-19 vaccine or a placebo. J is TRBJ1-5 and V is TRBV2; perhaps TRBD1 as D (6 bases). Sample: peripheral blood, taken in a trial of Ad26.COV2.S vaccine versus placebo. The DNA for the CDR3 is TGTGCCAGCACTCTAAGGACAGCGGGTGGTCAGCCCCAGCATTTT. Translating gives CASTLRTAGGQPQHF. Full variable domain (outside the CDR3, taken from reference TRBV2 and TRBJ1-5): EPEVTQTPSHQVTQMGQEVILRCVPISNHLYFYWYRQILGQKVEFLVSFYNNEISEKSEIFDDQFSVERPDGSNFTLKIRSTKLEDSAMYFCASTLRTAGGQPQHFGDGTRLSIL.